Shown below are 7 T cell receptor beta chains from a single sample sequenced in a study of T cell changes during pregnancy in multiple sclerosis. Repertoires were generated with immunoSEQ multiplex PCR, while TCRdb's copy carries only in-frame clones and drops some. This table has some 70,000 clones, about 90% appearing once. The material sequenced was peripheral blood, taken in the second trimester of pregnancy. These receptors were collected from a female donor in good health, enrolled as a control in a pregnancy study.

The gene calls are TRBV28 and TRBJ2-1; 12 bases fit TRBD2. After removal of 8 bases from V and 4 bases from J, the junction contained 12 bases not matched to a gene. Germline CDR1 reads MDHEN; CDR2 reads SYDVKM. The CDR3 sequence is 17 residues long. The CDR3 DNA sequence: TGTGCCAGCTCTGAAACTAGCGGGAGGCTTCTGTACAATGAGCAGTTCTTC. Translation gives CASSETSGRLLYNEQFF.

The rearrangement uses TRBV11-2 and TRBJ2-2, with 7 bases fitting TRBD1. Germline V gives CDR1 SGHAT, CDR2 FQNNGV. V was clipped by 6 bases and J by 7 bases; unmatched bases: 11. The CDR3 contains 15 residues. The CDR3 is CASRFIRGRGGELFF. In nucleotides, the CDR3 is TGTGCCAGCAGATTTATTAGGGGGCGCGGCGGGGAGCTGTTTTTT.

The J gene is TRBJ1-2, the V gene TRBV30; 8 bases align to TRBD1. Trimming at V came to 4 bases and at J to 6 bases, leaving 4 bases not matched to a gene. This CDR3 has 12 residues. The germline V gene has CDR1 GTSNPN and CDR2 SVGIG (reference sequence). CDR3 DNA sequence: TGTGCCTGGACTAAGGACAGGGATGGCTACACCTTC. Translation gives CAWTKDRDGYTF.

The genes are TRBV5-1 and TRBJ2-2; D unresolved. V shed 0 bases and J shed 0 bases, with 6 bases lying between them. The CDR3 extends over 15 amino acids. Germline lookup yields CDR1 SGHRS and CDR2 YFSETQ. CDR3 nucleotide sequence: TGCGCCAGCAGCTTGGACGTAGCGAACACCGGGGAGCTGTTTTTT. It encodes CASSLDVANTGELFF.

J is TRBJ1-2 and V is TRBV11-2; D may be TRBD1 (6 bases). This CDR3 contains 17 residues. With 0 bases removed from V and 1 base from J, the gap between germline ends came to 15 bases. Per the germline V gene, CDR1 is SGHAT and CDR2 is FQNNGV. In DNA form, the CDR3 reads TGTGCCAGCAGCTTAGATGCCGGACAGATTGATAACTATGGCTACACCTTC. Translated, it gives CASSLDAGQIDNYGYTF.

The CDR3 region is CASSILGTGELYNSPLHF. CDR3 DNA: TGTGCCAGTAGTATTCTTGGGACAGGGGAACTTTATAATTCACCCCTCCACTTT. The rearrangement uses TRBV19 and TRBJ1-6, with 10 bases lining up with TRBD1. The V gene end was trimmed by 3 bases and the J gene end by 4 bases; junction bases not matched to a gene: 9. This CDR3 spans 18 amino acids. Germline-derived CDR1 and CDR2 are LNHDA and SQIVND (reference sequence). The whole variable domain, remainder taken from reference TRBV19 and TRBJ1-6, is DGGITQSPKYLFRKEGQNVTLSCEQNLNHDAMYWYRQDPGQGLRLIYYSQIVNDFQKGDIAEGYSVSREKKESFPLTVTSAQKNPTAFYLCASSILGTGELYNSPLHFGNGTRLTVT.

The chain couples TRBV6-1 to TRBJ1-2, with 8 bases that match TRBD1. The CDR3 covers 14 residues. J lost 4 bases, V lost 4 bases, and 5 bases had no gene match. From germline, CDR1 is MNHNS and CDR2 SASEGT. CDR3 sequence (DNA): TGTGCCAGCAGTGCCCAGGGGGCAGGCTATGGCTACACCTTC. Amino acid sequence: CASSAQGAGYGYTF.